Below, 18 T cell receptor beta chains from the same sample are listed, as sequenced in a study of OX40 agonist ivuxolimab in advanced cancers. Measured with immunoSEQ multiplex PCR; TCRdb has only the in-frame clones, and not every one. Among under 45,000 clones, almost 80% were seen once, and the ten largest hold around 20%. The specimen was CD4+ or CD8+ T cells sorted from blood, collected in a trial of the OX40 agonist ivuxolimab. These receptor sequences come from an adult with an advanced solid tumor such as melanoma, head and neck, liver or kidney cancer.

This clone was detected a few times. The rearrangement links TRBV6-1 to TRBJ1-2; no definite D call. This CDR3 has 15 residues. Germline lookup yields CDR1 MNHNS and CDR2 SASEGT. V lost 4 bases and J 6 bases, leaving 18 bases between the germline ends. The CDR3 loop is CASSVLEGIGDGYTF. In nucleotides, the CDR3 is TGTGCCAGCAGTGTATTGGAGGGCATCGGGGATGGCTACACCTTC.

The J gene is TRBJ1-5, the V gene TRBV28; TRBD1 aligns across 8 bases. Germline CDR1 is MDHEN and CDR2 is SYDVKM. V shed 6 bases, J shed 6 bases, and the junction held 13 bases outside the gene matches. This CDR3 is built from 16 residues. The CDR3, as DNA: TGTGCCAGCAGACTCAGGGGGCGGGGACCCGTTCAGCCCCAGCATTTT. Translating gives CASRLRGRGPVQPQHF.

This clone was recorded once. V usage is TRBV30 and J usage is TRBJ2-7; 11 positions match TRBD2. Germline V gives CDR1 GTSNPN, CDR2 SVGIG (reference sequence). The CDR3 extends over 16 amino acids. V shed 1 base, J shed 5 bases, and the junction held 10 bases outside the gene matches. In DNA form, the CDR3 reads TGTGCCTGGAGTGGGAGGGTAGCGGGAGGGCGGCACGAGCAGTACTTC. Encoded protein: CAWSGRVAGGRHEQYF.

V gene TRBV12-5 combines with J gene TRBJ2-5; D perhaps matches TRBD1 (6 bases). V was clipped by 6 bases and J by 1 base, with 12 bases between them. CDR1 and CDR2 from the germline V gene are LGHNT and FRNRAP. The CDR3 is 14 amino acids. CDR3 DNA: TGTGCTAGTGGACCCCAGGGGACCCAAGAGACCCAGTACTTC. Amino acids: CASGPQGTQETQYF.

The chain recombines TRBV6-5 with TRBJ1-2; TRBD1 matches at 7 bases. Germline CDR1 reads MNHEY; CDR2 reads SVGAGI. The junction had 6 bases not matched to a gene; V was cut back by 6 bases and J by 2 bases. The CDR3 runs to 14 residues. The CDR3, as DNA: TGTGCCAGCAGCAAAAGGGACAGAAACTATGGCTACACCTTC. This translates into CASSKRDRNYGYTF.

J is TRBJ1-1 and V is TRBV7-3; D unresolved. This CDR3 region has 18 residues. The germline V gene encodes CDR1 SGHTA and CDR2 FQGTGA. V was shortened by 0 bases and J by 3 bases, with 20 bases between the two germline ends. The CDR3 nucleotides are TGTGCCAGCAGCTTAACTGGGCTTGGGCAGAACAGCTACACTGAAGCTTTCTTT. Translation gives CASSLTGLGQNSYTEAFF.

This chain joins TRBV23-1 and TRBJ2-4, with D perhaps TRBD2 (6 bases). TRBV23-1 is flagged as an ORF with uncertain function. CDR3 length equals 13 residues. Between the trimmed V and J ends, which lost 3 bases and 7 bases, there was a span of 10 bases. Here the CDR3 DNA reads TGCGCCAGCAGTCAGGTAGCGGAGAACATTCAGTACTTC. Translation: CASSQVAENIQYF.

The genes are TRBV7-9 and TRBJ2-7; the D gene is possibly TRBD1 (6 bases). Germline V lookup: CDR1 SEHNR, CDR2 FQNEAQ (reference sequence). The CDR3 sequence is 17 residues long. Deletions cut 5 bases from V and 0 bases from J, with 20 bases between. CDR3: CASSTGKLVQYSYEQYF. The DNA of the CDR3 is TGTGCCAGCAGCACAGGGAAATTGGTCCAATACTCCTACGAGCAGTACTTC.

In this sample, this clone turned up a few times. The V call is TRBV27, the J call TRBJ2-7, with unresolved D. Trimming stripped 8 bases from V and 4 bases from J, with 9 bases between. The CDR3 spans 11 residues. CDR1 MNHEY and CDR2 SMNVEV come from the germline V gene (reference sequence). The CDR3 DNA reads TGTGCCAGCGGTACAAGGTACGAGCAGTACTTC. Translated: CASGTRYEQYF.

This clone was recorded many times. The chain joins TRBV27 to TRBJ1-1; D not resolved. The CDR3 consists of 12 residues. Deletions cut 3 bases from V and 5 bases from J, with 7 bases between. In germline, CDR1 is MNHEY, CDR2 SMNVEV (reference sequence). CDR3 residues: CASSFGSTEAFF. CDR3 bases: TGTGCCAGCAGTTTTGGGAGTACTGAAGCTTTCTTT.

This chain links TRBV4-2 with TRBJ2-4, with 10 bases matching TRBD2. The V gene end was trimmed by 5 bases and the J gene end by 7 bases; junction bases not matched to a gene: 8. This CDR3 has 15 amino acids. CDR1 is LGHNA and CDR2 is YNFKEQ in the germline V gene. CDR3 loop: CASSALAGDRNIQYF. CDR3 sequence (DNA): TGTGCCAGCAGCGCGCTAGCGGGAGATAGGAACATTCAGTACTTC.

This chain links TRBV4-2 with TRBJ2-1; TRBD1 or TRBD2 may be the D gene (6 bases each). V was clipped by 0 bases and J by 4 bases, with 16 bases between them. Per germline, CDR1 LGHNA and CDR2 YNFKEQ. The CDR3 is made up of 17 amino acids. The CDR3 sequence: CASSQDEGGGPYNEQFF. As DNA, the CDR3 is TGTGCCAGCAGCCAAGATGAAGGGGGAGGCCCATACAATGAGCAGTTCTTC.

The gene calls are TRBV13 and TRBJ2-3, with TRBD2 matching over 7 bases. Germline values: CDR1 PRHDT, CDR2 FYEKMQ (reference sequence). The CDR3 runs to 16 residues. The junction had 11 bases not matched to a gene; V was cut back by 4 bases and J by 4 bases. CDR3 in amino acids: CASSSRVGGVADTQYF. CDR3 bases: TGTGCCAGCAGCTCCCGAGTTGGGGGGGTTGCAGATACGCAGTATTTT.

The chain joins TRBV30 to TRBJ2-7, with D perhaps being TRBD1 or TRBD2 (5 bases each). V was pared by 4 bases and J by 3 bases, with 13 bases between. Germline V gene data show CDR1 as GTSNPN and CDR2 as SVGIG (reference sequence). CDR3 size: 13 residues. The CDR3, as DNA: TGTGCCTGGACCGAGGGGATTAACTACGAGCAGTACTTC. Translation: CAWTEGINYEQYF.

The chain carries TRBV28 and TRBJ2-2, with D unclear. Germline V gene sequence: CDR1 MDHEN, CDR2 SYDVKM. The V end was cut by 2 bases, the J end by 6 bases, with 10 bases between. The CDR3 has 14 residues. The DNA of the CDR3 is TGTGCCAGCAGTTTACTTCGCGGCTCCGGGGAGCTGTTTTTT. It is translated as CASSLLRGSGELFF.

This clone was found many times. The chain joins TRBV7-2 to TRBJ2-7, with D hard to call. V was trimmed by 3 bases and J by 2 bases, leaving 11 bases between them. Per germline, CDR1 SGHTA and CDR2 FQGNSA. The CDR3 length is 14 residues. CDR3 in DNA: TGTGCCAGCAGCTTGGAAGGCATCACCTACGAGCAGTACTTC. Translating it yields CASSLEGITYEQYF.

Turning to this clone: The same CDR3 can be traced to other DNA sequences in this sample. This chain links TRBV18 with TRBJ2-7, with D uncertain. The V and J ends lost 1 base and 1 base respectively, with 5 bases between them. This CDR3 comprises 13 residues. CDR1 is KGHSH and CDR2 is LQKENI in the germline V gene. CDR3 in amino acids: CASSPQGSYEQYF. The CDR3 coding sequence is TGTGCCAGCTCACCACAGGGTTCCTACGAGCAGTACTTC.

The rearrangement joins TRBV6-5 to TRBJ2-7, with 8 bases that match TRBD1. The ends lost 7 bases at V and 6 bases at J; junction bases unmatched: 5. The CDR3 is made up of 12 amino acids. Germline values: CDR1 MNHEY, CDR2 SVGAGI. The CDR3 loop is CASIGQGSEQYF. In DNA, the CDR3 is TGTGCCAGCATCGGACAGGGTAGCGAGCAGTACTTC.